The next 32 T cell receptor beta chains were all read from a single sample in a study of T cells after yellow fever vaccination. Each CDR3 protein gets one entry after TCRdb re-called the 5' RACE reads with MiXCR. The sample has a few hundred thousand distinct CDR3 sequences, around 6.4% seen once. This specimen was PBMCs, taken 5 days after the yellow fever booster vaccination. The receptors stem from a man aged 30 to 45 who received the YFV17D yellow fever vaccine.

This rearrangement joins TRBV3-1 to TRBJ2-1; the D gene is possibly TRBD1 (5 bases). The ends were cut back, 2 bases at V and 15 bases at J, with 14 bases in the middle. Germline V gene lookup returns CDR1 LGHDT and CDR2 YNNKEL (reference sequence). The CDR3 extends over 12 amino acids. The CDR3 sequence: CASSQFRSGRFF. The CDR3 DNA reads as TGTGCCAGCAGCCAATTTAGGTCAGGGCGGTTCTTC.

This clonotype was counted between two and nine times. V usage is TRBV11-2 and J usage is TRBJ2-1; 11 bases are shared with TRBD2. This CDR3 comprises 18 residues. Per the germline V gene, CDR1 is SGHAT and CDR2 is FQNNGV. The V and J ends lost 2 bases and 6 bases, in that order; junction bases with no gene match: 12. The CDR3 spells CASSLWGTSGSWGNEQFF. In DNA, the CDR3 is TGTGCCAGCAGCTTATGGGGAACTAGCGGGAGTTGGGGCAATGAGCAGTTCTTC.

This rearrangement joins TRBV6-6 to TRBJ2-3, with TRBD2 matching over 7 bases. The CDR3 has 15 residues. CDR1 is MNHNY, CDR2 SVGAGI, per germline (reference sequence). V gave up 8 bases and J gave up 3 bases; unmatched junction bases: 11. As DNA, the CDR3 is TGTGCCAGCGAAAGGGCGGGAGCAGGGACAGATACGCAGTATTTT. Protein sequence: CASERAGAGTDTQYF.

This clonotype showed up many times. The chain links TRBV20-1 to TRBJ2-2, with D tentatively TRBD1 (5 bases). This CDR3 comprises 13 residues. Germline V gene lookup returns CDR1 DFQATT and CDR2 SNEGSKA (reference sequence). The V and J ends lost 6 bases and 1 base respectively, with 9 bases between them. CDR3 sequence (DNA): TGCAGTGCATCAGACAGGAACACCGGGGAGCTGTTTTTT. Residues: CSASDRNTGELFF.

This chain uses TRBV5-1 with TRBJ2-3; 8 bases are shared with TRBD2. Looked up from germline, CDR1 is SGHRS and CDR2 is YFSETQ. Germline trimming cut 4 bases from V and 6 bases from J; bases unmatched to any gene: 10. The CDR3 consists of 15 residues. The DNA for the CDR3 is TGCGCCAGCAGCGGTACTAGCGGATTCGGTGATACGCAGTATTTT. Its translation: CASSGTSGFGDTQYF.

The table lists this clonotype with a few counts. V is TRBV5-1 and J is TRBJ2-3; D gene uncertain. The germline V gene has CDR1 SGHRS and CDR2 YFSETQ. V was pared by 2 bases and J by 6 bases, with 13 bases between. The CDR3 is 14 amino acids. CDR3 sequence reads: CASSFGQEIDTQYF. The CDR3 DNA is TGCGCCAGCAGCTTCGGCCAGGAAATTGATACGCAGTATTTT.

This clonotype came up many times. The rearrangement uses TRBV11-2 and TRBJ2-3, with 11 nucleotides matching TRBD2. Losses at the gene ends were 5 bases for V and 1 base for J; bases not matched to a gene: 14. Germline V gene lookup returns CDR1 SGHAT and CDR2 FQNNGV. There are 19 residues in the CDR3. The CDR3 loop reads CASSRREASGRSRTDTQYF. The CDR3 nucleotides read TGTGCCAGCAGCCGGCGGGAGGCTAGCGGGAGGTCACGCACAGATACGCAGTATTTT.

This clonotype appeared many times. This chain joins TRBV7-2 and TRBJ2-6; a possible D gene is TRBD1 (6 bases). Germline V CDR1 and CDR2: SGHTA, FQGNSA. The CDR3 spans 11 residues. This chain's CDR3 is CADRWANVLTF. DNA for the CDR3: TGTGCAGACAGGTGGGCCAACGTCCTGACTTTC.

This clonotype was detected a few times. The chain links TRBV7-2 to TRBJ2-7; 8 bases align to TRBD2. Unmatched junction bases numbered 11, after V lost 1 base and J lost 3 bases. Germline lookup yields CDR1 SGHTA and CDR2 FQGNSA. The CDR3 contains 17 residues. This chain's CDR3 is CASSLVAYKTSDYEQYF. The CDR3 DNA is TGTGCCAGCAGCTTAGTGGCGTATAAGACTAGCGACTACGAGCAGTACTTC.

This clonotype was recorded at least ten times. The rearrangement uses TRBV6-2 or TRBV6-3 and TRBJ2-1; perhaps TRBD2 as D (6 bases). V lost 0 bases and J 15 bases, leaving 15 bases between the germline ends. Germline V gene sequence: CDR1 MNHEY, CDR2 SVGEGT. The CDR3 consists of 13 residues. The CDR3 DNA is TGTGCCAGCAGTTACTCGACTGATACTAGCCTGTTCTTC. Translation: CASSYSTDTSLFF.

This clonotype turned up a few times. This chain links TRBV10-3 with TRBJ2-5, with a possible D match to TRBD2 (5 bases). Germline assignment: CDR1 ENHRY and CDR2 SYGVKD. CDR3 length: 12 amino acids. Trimming cost V 2 bases and J 5 bases, with 6 bases left between them. CDR3 DNA sequence: TGTGCCATCAGTGAGCAGCGGGAGACCCAGTACTTC. It is translated as CAISEQRETQYF.

In its sample, this clonotype was seen a few times. The J gene is TRBJ2-7, the V gene TRBV12-3 or TRBV12-4; D call uncertain. The CDR3 has 15 residues. V lost 5 bases, J lost 2 bases, and 16 bases lay in between. CDR3 in amino acids: CASSPPDKTTYEQYF. The CDR3 DNA reads TGTGCCAGCAGTCCCCCGGATAAAACTACCTACGAGCAGTACTTC.

As DNA, the CDR3 is TGTGCCAGCAGTTGTACCGGGGAGCTGTTTTTT. Protein product: CASSCTGELFF. This sequence joins TRBV7-4 and TRBJ2-2; D not certain. This CDR3 contains 11 residues. V was trimmed by 6 bases and J by 5 bases, leaving 4 bases between them. CDR1 and CDR2 from the germline V gene are SGHVT and SQSDAQ.

The chain joins TRBV6-1 to TRBJ1-1, with no clear D. CDR3 length: 14 amino acids. V gave up 3 bases and J gave up 0 bases, with 8 bases separating them. Germline CDR1 and CDR2: MNHNS and SASEGT. CDR3 bases: TGTGCCAGCAGTGAGCAGGCCATGAACACTGAAGCTTTCTTT. Translated, it gives CASSEQAMNTEAFF.

This clonotype came up many times. The rearrangement uses TRBV27 and TRBJ2-1; 8 positions match TRBD2. Germline CDR1 is MNHEY and CDR2 is SMNVEV (reference sequence). J was trimmed by 8 bases and V by 5 bases; bases with no gene match: 8. This CDR3 contains 14 residues. The CDR3 DNA is TGTGCCAGCAGTCAGCGGGAGAGTTTCTATGAGCAGTTCTTC. Encoded protein: CASSQRESFYEQFF.

The V call is TRBV4-3, the J call TRBJ2-5; D is possibly TRBD1 or TRBD2 (5 bases each). The CDR3 covers 17 residues. V was shortened by 1 base and J by 4 bases, with 19 bases between the two germline ends. Per the germline V gene, CDR1 is LGHNA and CDR2 is YSLEER. The CDR3 DNA reads TGCGCCAGCAGCCAAGCGTGGGGGACCAGGGCGGGAGAGACCCAGTACTTC. Its protein is CASSQAWGTRAGETQYF.

The V gene is TRBV7-9, the J gene TRBJ2-1; D is ambiguous. Looked up from germline, CDR1 is SEHNR and CDR2 is FQNEAQ (reference sequence). V was trimmed by 1 base and J by 2 bases, leaving 15 bases between them. The CDR3 has 17 residues. The CDR3, as DNA: TGTGCCAGCAGCTTAGGGAGTCGCCAGCGAGCCTACAATGAGCAGTTCTTC. Protein sequence: CASSLGSRQRAYNEQFF.

V is TRBV20-1 and J is TRBJ1-1, with a possible D match to TRBD1 (5 bases). The V gene's germline CDR1 is DFQATT and CDR2 SNEGSKA (reference sequence). The CDR3 runs 14 residues. Trimming shortened V by 6 bases and J by 0 bases, and 14 bases separated the two germline ends. CDR3 nucleotides: TGCAGTGCCTACCTGGACACCATGAACACTGAAGCTTTCTTT. This codes for CSAYLDTMNTEAFF.

This clonotype showed up many times. V usage is TRBV7-9 and J usage is TRBJ2-5; D remains unclear. Deletions cut 4 bases from V and 1 base from J, with 16 bases between. CDR3 length: 16 amino acids. CDR1 is SEHNR, CDR2 FQNEAQ, per germline (reference sequence). As DNA, the CDR3 is TGTGCCAGCAGCTCCCCGTTAGCAGCAAGCCAAGAGACCCAGTACTTC. It yields the protein CASSSPLAASQETQYF.

This clonotype was seen repeatedly, ten times or more. The V gene is TRBV6-2 or TRBV6-3, the J gene TRBJ2-1; TRBD2 aligns across 15 bases. Trimming at V came to 7 bases and at J to 9 bases, leaving 7 bases not matched to a gene. The germline V gene encodes CDR1 MNHEY and CDR2 SVGEGT. The CDR3 extends over 15 amino acids. This CDR3 reads CASTGTSGRSGEQFF. The CDR3 DNA follows: TGTGCCAGCACCGGGACTAGCGGGAGGAGTGGTGAGCAGTTCTTC.

This chain uses TRBV10-3 with TRBJ2-1; 9 bases fit TRBD2. Germline trimming cut 7 bases from V and 7 bases from J; bases unmatched to any gene: 14. Germline CDR1 ENHRY, CDR2 SYGVKD. This CDR3 is 16 amino acids long. The CDR3 is CAITPGSGRQINEQFF. The DNA for the CDR3 is TGTGCCATCACCCCGGGGAGCGGGAGGCAAATTAATGAGCAGTTCTTC.

This clonotype was detected many times. This chain connects TRBV7-8 to TRBJ2-3; no definite D call. Germline lookup yields CDR1 SGHVS and CDR2 FQNEAQ. Trimming removed 5 bases at V and 8 bases at J, with 20 bases between. This CDR3 is built from 15 residues. Here the CDR3 reads CASSTHCPQYCTQYF. The CDR3, as DNA: TGTGCCAGCAGCACCCATTGCCCGCAGTATTGTACGCAGTATTTT.

This clonotype has at least ten counts. The chain is built from TRBV5-1 and TRBJ2-3; TRBD1 matches at 7 bases. Losses at the gene ends were 1 base for V and 3 bases for J; bases not matched to a gene: 14. Germline V CDR1 and CDR2: SGHRS, YFSETQ. CDR3 length: 18 residues. CDR3 region: CASSLRGGNSPSTDTQYF. For the CDR3, the DNA is TGCGCCAGCAGCTTGCGAGGGGGCAATTCCCCGTCTACAGATACGCAGTATTTT.

The rearrangement links TRBV6-8 to TRBJ2-5, with D maybe TRBD1 (6 bases). Trimming pared 4 bases from V and 6 bases from J, leaving 12 bases between. This CDR3 contains 13 residues. Germline CDR1 is MNHGY and CDR2 is SAAAGT. The CDR3 DNA reads TGTGCCAGCAGTTCCCAGGGGATACAGACCCAGTACTTC. Translation: CASSSQGIQTQYF.

This clonotype showed up many times. The chain combines TRBV7-8 with TRBJ2-3; 8 bases line up with TRBD2. V trimming: 5 bases; J trimming: 3 bases; junction bases outside the gene matches: 7. Germline V gives CDR1 SGHVS, CDR2 FQNEAQ. The CDR3 has 15 amino acids. CDR3 loop: CASSVLGRETDTQYF. In DNA, the CDR3 is TGTGCCAGCAGCGTCCTCGGGAGGGAGACAGATACGCAGTATTTT. The whole variable domain, filled in from reference TRBV7-8 and TRBJ2-3, reads GAGVSQSPRYKVAKRGQDVALRCDPISGHVSLFWYQQALGQGPEFLTYFQNEAQLDKSGLPSDRFFAERPEGSVSTLKIQRTQQEDSAVYLCASSVLGRETDTQYFGPGTRLTVL.

A few counts support this clonotype. The chain employs TRBV28 and TRBJ1-2; weak D call: TRBD1 (5 bases). The CDR3 loop spans 16 amino acids. Germline-derived CDR1 and CDR2 are MDHEN and SYDVKM. The ends were cut back, 6 bases at V and 7 bases at J, with 24 bases in the middle. The CDR3 loop is CASRSNPGALTGGYTF. The CDR3 DNA reads TGTGCCAGCAGATCTAACCCCGGGGCCCTAACGGGTGGCTACACCTTC.

This clonotype turned up a few times. The V call is TRBV5-5, the J call TRBJ2-5; D perhaps matches TRBD2 (5 bases). Germline V gives CDR1 SGHKS, CDR2 YYEKEE (reference sequence). The CDR3 runs to 13 residues. The germline V and J ends were trimmed by 1 base and 3 bases, with 7 bases remaining between them. CDR3 region: CASSLFGEETQYF. The DNA of the CDR3 is TGTGCCAGCAGCTTGTTCGGGGAAGAGACCCAGTACTTC.

This clonotype showed up many times. The genes are TRBV4-1 and TRBJ2-1, with D uncertain. The CDR3 extends over 11 amino acids. Germline values: CDR1 MGHRA, CDR2 YSYEKL. Trimming removed 0 bases from V and 7 bases from J, with 1 base in between. The CDR3: CASSQDNEQFF. DNA for the CDR3: TGCGCCAGCAGCCAAGATAATGAGCAGTTCTTC.

V usage is TRBV20-1 and J usage is TRBJ2-2, with unresolved D. From germline, CDR1 is DFQATT and CDR2 SNEGSKA (reference sequence). V lost 0 bases to trimming and J lost 2 bases, with 10 bases between them. This CDR3 comprises 15 residues. CDR3 protein: CSARDLSANTGELFF. The CDR3 DNA reads TGCAGTGCTAGAGATCTGTCGGCAAACACCGGGGAGCTGTTTTTT.

This clonotype has a handful of counts. The chain joins TRBV6-5 to TRBJ2-1; D uncertain. The length of the CDR3 is 14 residues. The V gene lost 0 bases and the J gene lost 8 bases, with 11 bases spanning the gap. Germline V gene sequence: CDR1 MNHEY, CDR2 SVGAGI. The CDR3 sequence: CASSYSMGEDEQFF. In nucleotides, the CDR3 is TGTGCCAGCAGTTACTCCATGGGTGAAGATGAGCAGTTCTTC.

V usage is TRBV12-3 or TRBV12-4 and J usage is TRBJ2-2; 7 bases are shared with TRBD2. The CDR3 covers 14 residues. J lost 7 bases, V lost 5 bases, and 7 bases had no gene match. The CDR3, as DNA: TGTGCCAGCAGTGCGGGAGCGGGTCACGGGGAGCTGTTTTTT. Amino acids: CASSAGAGHGELFF.

This clonotype was counted many times. V gene TRBV11-3 combines with J gene TRBJ2-6, with D unclear. CDR1 is SGHNT, CDR2 YENEEA, per germline. Trimming pared 3 bases from V and 2 bases from J, leaving 5 bases between. This CDR3 contains 14 residues. Written as DNA, the CDR3 is TGTGCCAGCAGCTTTGGGGCTGGGGCCAACGTCCTGACTTTC. Translating it yields CASSFGAGANVLTF.